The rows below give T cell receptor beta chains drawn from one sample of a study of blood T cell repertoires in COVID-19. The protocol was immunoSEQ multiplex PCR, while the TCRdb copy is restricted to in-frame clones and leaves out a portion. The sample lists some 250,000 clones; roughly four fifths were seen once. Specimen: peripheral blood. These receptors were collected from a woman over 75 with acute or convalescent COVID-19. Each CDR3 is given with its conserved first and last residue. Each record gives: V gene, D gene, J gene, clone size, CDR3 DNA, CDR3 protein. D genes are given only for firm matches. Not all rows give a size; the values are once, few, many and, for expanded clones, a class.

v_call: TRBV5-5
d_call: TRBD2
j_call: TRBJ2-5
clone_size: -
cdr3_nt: TGTGCCAGCAGCTTGAAGGGACTAGCGGGGGCCTCTCCCCCGGGCCAGTACTTC
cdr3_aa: CASSLKGLAGASPPGQYF

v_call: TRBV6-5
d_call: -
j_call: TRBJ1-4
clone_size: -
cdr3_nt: TGTGCCAGCAGTTCCTGGACAGCTATTAATGAAAAACTGTTTTTT
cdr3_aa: CASSSWTAINEKLFF

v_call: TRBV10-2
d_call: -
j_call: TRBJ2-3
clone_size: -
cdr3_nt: TGCGCCAGCAGTCAGGATCCCTATGCAGGTGGAGATACGCAGTATTTT
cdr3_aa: CASSQDPYAGGDTQYF

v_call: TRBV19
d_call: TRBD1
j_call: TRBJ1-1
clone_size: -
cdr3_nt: TGTGCCAGTAGCACGGACAGGGGACGCACTGAAGCTTTCTTT
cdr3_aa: CASSTDRGRTEAFF

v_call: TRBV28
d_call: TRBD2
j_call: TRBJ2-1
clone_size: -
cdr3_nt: TGTGCCAGCAGTCCCAGCGGGAGCTCCTACAATGAGCAGTTCTTC
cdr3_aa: CASSPSGSSYNEQFF

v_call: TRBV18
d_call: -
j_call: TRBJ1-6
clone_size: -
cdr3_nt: TGTGCCAGCTCACCAGCGGGGACTAATTCACCCCTCCACTTT
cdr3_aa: CASSPAGTNSPLHF

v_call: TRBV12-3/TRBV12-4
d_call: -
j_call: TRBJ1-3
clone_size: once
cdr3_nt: TGTGCCAGCAGTTTCTCCCCTGGAAACACCATATATTTT
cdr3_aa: CASSFSPGNTIYF

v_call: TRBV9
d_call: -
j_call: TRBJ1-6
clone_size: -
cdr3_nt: TGTGCCAGCAGCGTCGATCACAGGGTGGGGAATTCACCCCTCCACTTT
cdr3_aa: CASSVDHRVGNSPLHF

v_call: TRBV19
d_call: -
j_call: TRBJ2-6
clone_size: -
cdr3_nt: TGTGCCAGTAGTATCTTCCAGATCTCTGGGGCCAACGTCCTGACTTTC
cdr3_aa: CASSIFQISGANVLTF

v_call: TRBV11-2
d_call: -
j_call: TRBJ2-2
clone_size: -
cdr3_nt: TGTGCCAGCAGCTTAGTTGGGGGCGCCCCGGTCGGGGAGCTGTTTTTT
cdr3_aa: CASSLVGGAPVGELFF

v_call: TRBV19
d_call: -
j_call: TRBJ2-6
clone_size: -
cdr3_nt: TGTGCCAGTAGTATGGGAGCTGGGGCCAACGTCCTGACTTTC
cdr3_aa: CASSMGAGANVLTF

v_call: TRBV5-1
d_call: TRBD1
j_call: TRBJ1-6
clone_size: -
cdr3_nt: TGCGCCAGCAGCTTGAAGTTTGCCGGGACAGGGCATTCACCCCTCCACTTT
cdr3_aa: CASSLKFAGTGHSPLHF

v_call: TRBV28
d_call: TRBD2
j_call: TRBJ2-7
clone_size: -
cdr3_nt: TGTGCCAGCAGTTTATTTCCTAAGACAGCGGGATCCTCCTACGAGCAGTACTTC
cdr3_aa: CASSLFPKTAGSSYEQYF

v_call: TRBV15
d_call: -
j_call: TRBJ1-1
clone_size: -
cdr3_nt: TGTGCCACCAGCAGACCCCGGGGGGGTGGCACTGAAGCTTTCTTT
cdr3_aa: CATSRPRGGGTEAFF

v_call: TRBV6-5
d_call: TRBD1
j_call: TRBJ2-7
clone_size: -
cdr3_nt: TGTGCCAGCAGTCGACAGGGGTGGTACGAGCAGTACTTC
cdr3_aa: CASSRQGWYEQYF

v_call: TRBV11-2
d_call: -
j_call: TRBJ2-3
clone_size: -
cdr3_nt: TGTGCCAGCAGCTTAGAATACTCAAGCACAGATACGCAGTATTTT
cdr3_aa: CASSLEYSSTDTQYF

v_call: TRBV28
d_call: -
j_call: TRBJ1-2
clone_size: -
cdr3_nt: TGTGCCAGCAGTCCCCAGAACTATGGCTACACCTTC
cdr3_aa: CASSPQNYGYTF

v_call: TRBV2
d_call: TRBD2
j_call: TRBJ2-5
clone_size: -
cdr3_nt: TGTGCCAGCAGCCCGACTAGCGGGGGGCAAGAGACCCAGTACTTC
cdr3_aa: CASSPTSGGQETQYF

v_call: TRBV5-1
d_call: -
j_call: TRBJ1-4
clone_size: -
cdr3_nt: TGCGCCCGCAGCTTAGGGGGGGGAAAAAATGAAAAACTGTTTTTT
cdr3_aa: CARSLGGGKNEKLFF

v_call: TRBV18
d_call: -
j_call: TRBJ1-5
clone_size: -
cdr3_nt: TGTGCCAGCTCACTTCTGGGGGACGGGGGAGTTCAGCCCCAGCATTTT
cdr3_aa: CASSLLGDGGVQPQHF

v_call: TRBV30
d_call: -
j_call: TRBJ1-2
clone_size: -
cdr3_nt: TGTGCCTGGAGTATTCCGGCGGTCGGGGGCTACACCTTC
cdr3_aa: CAWSIPAVGGYTF

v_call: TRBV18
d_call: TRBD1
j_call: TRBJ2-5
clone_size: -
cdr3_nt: TGTGCCAGCTCACCAAAGACAGGGGGGAGAGAGACCCAGTACTTC
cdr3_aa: CASSPKTGGRETQYF

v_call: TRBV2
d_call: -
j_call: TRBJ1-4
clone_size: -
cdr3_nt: TGTGCCAGCAGTGGGGGACAACCTAATGAAAAACTGTTTTTT
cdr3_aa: CASSGGQPNEKLFF